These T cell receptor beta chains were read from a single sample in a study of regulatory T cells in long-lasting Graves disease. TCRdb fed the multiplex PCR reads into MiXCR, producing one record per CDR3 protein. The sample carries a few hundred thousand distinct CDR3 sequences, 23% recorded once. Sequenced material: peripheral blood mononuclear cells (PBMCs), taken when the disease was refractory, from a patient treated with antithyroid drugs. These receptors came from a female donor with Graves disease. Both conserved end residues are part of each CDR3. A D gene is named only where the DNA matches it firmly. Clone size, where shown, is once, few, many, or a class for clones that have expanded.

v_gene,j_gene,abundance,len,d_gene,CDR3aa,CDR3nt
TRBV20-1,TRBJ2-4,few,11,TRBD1,CSAGTENIQYF,TGCAGTGCTGGGACAGAAAACATTCAGTACTTC
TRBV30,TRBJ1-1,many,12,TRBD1,CAWSAGGTEAFF,TGTGCCTGGAGTGCAGGGGGCACTGAAGCTTTCTTT
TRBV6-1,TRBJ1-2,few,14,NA,CASSNLGGGSGYTF,TGTGCCAGCAGCAATCTAGGGGGGGGCAGTGGCTACACCTTC
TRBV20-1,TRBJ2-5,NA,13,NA,CSARDRTGRTQYF,TGCAGTGCTAGAGATCGGACGGGTCGGACCCAGTACTTC
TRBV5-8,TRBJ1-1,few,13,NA,CASSLPSGFEAFF,TGTGCCAGCAGCTTACCCTCAGGATTTGAAGCTTTCTTT
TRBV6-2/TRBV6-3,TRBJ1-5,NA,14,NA,CASRNTAINQPQHF,TGTGCCAGCAGAAATACAGCCATCAATCAGCCCCAGCATTTT
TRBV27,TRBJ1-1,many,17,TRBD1,CASSPTELTGGATEAFF,TGTGCCAGCAGTCCAACAGAGCTCACAGGGGGCGCGACTGAAGCTTTCTTT
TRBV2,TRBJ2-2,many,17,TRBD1,CASSVAWDRGETGELFF,TGTGCCAGCAGCGTTGCCTGGGACAGGGGCGAAACCGGGGAGCTGTTTTTT
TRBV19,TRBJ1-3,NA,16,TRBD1,CASSQQGASSGNTIYF,TGTGCCAGTAGTCAACAGGGGGCCAGCTCTGGAAACACCATATATTTT
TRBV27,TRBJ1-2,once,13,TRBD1,CASGGQGAGGYTF,TGTGCCAGCGGGGGACAGGGGGCTGGTGGCTACACCTTC
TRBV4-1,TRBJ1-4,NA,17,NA,CASSPLVVGLPNEKLFF,TGCGCCAGCAGCCCCCTAGTCGTGGGGCTTCCTAATGAAAAACTGTTTTTT
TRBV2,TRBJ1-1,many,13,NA,CASSDGTNTEAFF,TGTGCCAGCAGTGACGGTACGAACACTGAAGCTTTCTTT
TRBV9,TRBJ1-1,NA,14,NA,CASSPHPAGTEAFF,TGTGCCAGCAGCCCCCATCCGGCAGGGACCGAAGCTTTCTTT
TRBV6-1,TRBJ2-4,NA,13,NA,CASSLPPGNIQYF,TGTGCCAGCAGTCTCCCTCCCGGGAACATTCAGTACTTC
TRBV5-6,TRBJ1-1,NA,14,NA,CASSSSNTGTEAFF,TGTGCCAGCAGCTCAAGTAACACCGGGACAGAAGCTTTCTTT